In its sample, the clone carrying this TCR beta chain was seen many times. Its antigen is as yet unknown. The data are from a study of early T cells in non-severe SARS-CoV-2 infection. Study in general: Bulk RNA taken from unsorted whole blood was sequenced, leaving chains unpaired. General study points: Matches to VDJdb favored anti-spike CD8 responses and missed private and CD4 specificities.

This CDR3 is built from 12 residues. Germline V gene lookup returns CDR1 SQVTM and CDR2 ANQGSEA. With 6 bases removed from V and 6 bases from J, the gap between germline ends came to 12 bases. Unique molecular identifiers were added to individual cDNA molecules. TCRdb called the 5' RACE reads again in MiXCR, with one record for every CDR3 protein. The sample gives just under 60,000 distinct CDR3 sequences, more than 7.5% of which show up once; roughly 3.5% is in the top ten. The sequenced sample consisted of whole blood. The receptor was isolated from an adult who was a healthcare worker with PCR-confirmed SARS-CoV-2 infection or an uninfected control (not recorded which). V usage is TRBV29-1 and J usage is TRBJ1-5; no firm D call. In DNA, the CDR3 is TGCAGCGTCTCTCCTAGGGTTCAGCCCCAGCATTTT. Its translation is CSVSPRVQPQHF.